This record concerns one T cell receptor beta chain sequence. Per the original methods: Reference gene primer amplification gave nucleated cell count estimates. Produced via immunoSEQ multiplex PCR; TCRdb's table is partial and in-frame only. V, J and clone size are taken as reported in that table, and D and trimming were inferred from the DNA itself. The sample holds some 350,000 clones, about 86% seen once. V was trimmed by 5 bases and J by 2 bases, leaving 16 bases between them. CDR1 and CDR2 (germline): LNHDA, SQIVND (reference sequence). This CDR3 is 16 amino acids long. The data are from a study of blood T cell repertoires in COVID-19. Overall study context: COVID-19 samples from acute and convalescent phases originated in the United States, Italy and Spain. PBMCs, B-cell-depleted T cells, or T cells provided the cDNA or gDNA that made up the material.

This TCR derives from a man aged 30 to 39 with active or convalescent COVID-19. This rearrangement joins TRBV19 to TRBJ1-5, with a weak D call TRBD1 (5 bases). Sequenced: peripheral blood. CDR3 sequence reads: CASSLWSGGGNQPQHF. The CDR3 DNA is TGTGCCAGTAGTCTTTGGAGTGGGGGGGGCAATCAGCCCCAGCATTTT.